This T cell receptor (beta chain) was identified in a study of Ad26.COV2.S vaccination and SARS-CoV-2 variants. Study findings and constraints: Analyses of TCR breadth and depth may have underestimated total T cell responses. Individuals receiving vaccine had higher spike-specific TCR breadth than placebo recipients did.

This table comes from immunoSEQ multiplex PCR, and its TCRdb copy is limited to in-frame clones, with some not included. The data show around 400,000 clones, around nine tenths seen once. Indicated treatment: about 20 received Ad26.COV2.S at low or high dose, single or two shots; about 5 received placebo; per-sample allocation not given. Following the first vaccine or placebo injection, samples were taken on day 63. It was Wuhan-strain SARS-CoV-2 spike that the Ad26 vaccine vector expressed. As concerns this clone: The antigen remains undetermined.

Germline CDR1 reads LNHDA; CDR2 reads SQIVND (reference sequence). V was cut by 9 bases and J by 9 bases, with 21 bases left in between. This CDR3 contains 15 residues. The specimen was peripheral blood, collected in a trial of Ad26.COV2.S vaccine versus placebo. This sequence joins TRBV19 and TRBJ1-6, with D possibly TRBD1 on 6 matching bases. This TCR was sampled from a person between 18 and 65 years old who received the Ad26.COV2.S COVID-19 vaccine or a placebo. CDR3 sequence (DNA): TGTGCCAGCATGAGGGGCTCAGGGGCAATTTCACCCCTCCACTTT. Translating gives CASMRGSGAISPLHF.